This passage covers 29 T cell receptor beta chains from one sample sequenced in a study of identical twins. Via MiXCR, TCRdb re-called the 5' RACE reads, giving one row per CDR3 protein. The sample holds some 230,000 distinct CDR3 sequences, 5% to 7% seen once. The same sample was also used in a study of T cells expressing NK-cell markers.

Source material: CD8+ T cells sorted from blood. These receptors were obtained from a woman aged 18-29 years in good health.

This clonotype was counted only a few times. V usage is TRBV6-1 and J usage is TRBJ2-3; no clear D gene. V dropped 3 bases and J dropped 8 bases, with 9 bases sitting between them. From germline, CDR1 is MNHNS and CDR2 SASEGT. This CDR3 contains 12 residues. CDR3 DNA sequence: TGTGCCAGCAGTGACGCCAGGCTTACGCAGTATTTT. Its protein product is CASSDARLTQYF.

This clonotype has a handful of counts. The chain uses TRBV28 and TRBJ2-1; no definite D call. Germline CDR1 reads MDHEN; CDR2 reads SYDVKM. Trimming stripped 7 bases from V and 0 bases from J, with 13 bases between. The CDR3 extends over 15 amino acids. In DNA, the CDR3 is TGTGCCAGCATTAAGACCCCGACCTCCTACAATGAGCAGTTCTTC. Protein: CASIKTPTSYNEQFF.

This clonotype has ten or more counts. The V call is TRBV6-5, the J call TRBJ2-1; D may be TRBD1 (7 bases). Germline values: CDR1 MNHEY, CDR2 SVGAGI. V was shortened by 0 bases and J by 8 bases, with 20 bases between the two germline ends. The CDR3 totals 17 residues. This chain's CDR3 is CASSYSRRGHFLDEQFF. In DNA, the CDR3 is TGTGCCAGCAGTTACTCGAGGAGGGGGCATTTTCTGGATGAGCAGTTCTTC.

This rearrangement joins TRBV11-2 to TRBJ2-7; D is perhaps TRBD1 or TRBD2 (5 bases each). Trimming left V 1 base short and J 3 bases short, with 16 bases between. The CDR3 totals 16 residues. Germline CDR1 reads SGHAT; CDR2 reads FQNNGV. The CDR3 sequence is CASSLGVGTGNYEQYF. CDR3 DNA sequence: TGTGCCAGCAGCTTAGGGGTGGGGACGGGGAACTACGAGCAGTACTTC. The whole variable domain, filled in from reference TRBV11-2 and TRBJ2-7, reads EAGVAQSPRYKIIEKRQSVAFWCNPISGHATLYWYQQILGQGPKLLIQFQNNGVVDDSQLPKDRFSAERLKGVDSTLKIQPAKLEDSAVYLCASSLGVGTGNYEQYFGPGTRLTVT.

This clonotype has a handful of counts. V is TRBV10-3 and J is TRBJ2-5; 8 bases line up with TRBD1. CDR3 size: 15 residues. The V gene end was trimmed by 3 bases and the J gene end by 5 bases; junction bases not matched to a gene: 8. CDR1 and CDR2 from the germline V gene are ENHRY and SYGVKD. In nucleotides, the CDR3 is TGTGCCATCAGTGATAGTACAGGGGGAGAGGAGACCCAGTACTTC. Translation: CAISDSTGGEETQYF.

This clonotype was recorded at least ten times. V and J are TRBV29-1 and TRBJ2-4, with 9 bases matching TRBD2. The CDR3 has 14 residues. With V trimmed by 7 bases and J by 4 bases, 8 bases remained unmatched. Germline V CDR1 and CDR2: SQVTM, ANQGSEA. CDR3 sequence (DNA): TGCAGCGCCCGAGGAACTAGCGGGAAAAACATTCAGTACTTC. It encodes CSARGTSGKNIQYF.

The chain carries TRBV6-5 and TRBJ2-7; D is unclear. V was cut by 2 bases and J by 4 bases, with 6 bases left in between. CDR1 and CDR2 from the germline V gene are MNHEY and SVGAGI. The CDR3 has 12 residues. The CDR3 coding sequence is TGTGCCAGCAGTTACAACGGTTACGAGCAGTACTTC. This translates into CASSYNGYEQYF.

The rearrangement links TRBV11-1 to TRBJ2-7; 11 bases agree with TRBD2. CDR1 is SGHAT, CDR2 FQDESV, per germline (reference sequence). CDR3 length equals 20 residues. Losses at the gene ends were 4 bases for V and 4 bases for J; bases not matched to a gene: 21. The CDR3 bases are TGTGCCAGCAGCTCGAACTGGGCTAGCGGGGGGCCGTACGGGCGTTACGAGCAGTACTTC. As protein: CASSSNWASGGPYGRYEQYF.

This clonotype showed up just a few times. The V and J genes are TRBV2 and TRBJ2-1; D gene unclear. The CDR3 runs to 15 residues. V was cut by 6 bases and J by 0 bases, with 12 bases left in between. Looked up from germline, CDR1 is SNHLY and CDR2 is FYNNEI. The CDR3 DNA sequence: TGTGCCAGCAGCCAGTGGTTGAGCTCCTACAATGAGCAGTTCTTC. This gives the protein CASSQWLSSYNEQFF.

In this sample, this clonotype turned up a few times. The CDR3 DNA sequence: TGTGCCATCAGTCCCGGGACTACTGGAAACACCATATATTTT. This encodes CAISPGTTGNTIYF. This chain uses TRBV10-3 with TRBJ1-3, with D possibly being TRBD1 (5 bases). This CDR3 spans 14 amino acids. V lost 5 bases, J lost 2 bases, and 10 bases lay in between. Germline V lookup: CDR1 ENHRY, CDR2 SYGVKD.

This clonotype has only a few counts. CDR3 loop: CASSSSTSGRSNEQFF. In nucleotides, the CDR3 is TGTGCCAGCAGCTCGAGTACTAGCGGGAGAAGCAATGAGCAGTTCTTC. This chain joins TRBV11-2 and TRBJ2-1, with 11 nucleotides matching TRBD2. V was clipped by 4 bases and J by 6 bases; unmatched bases: 8. The CDR3 totals 16 residues. Germline CDR1 and CDR2: SGHAT and FQNNGV.

There are many counts of this clonotype. The CDR3 sequence: CASSETVTRRETQYF. The CDR3 DNA follows: TGTGCCAGCAGCGAAACTGTGACTAGGAGAGAGACCCAGTACTTC. The chain has TRBV9 and TRBJ2-5; the D gene is possibly TRBD2 (6 bases). This CDR3 has 15 amino acids. Germline assignment: CDR1 SGDLS and CDR2 YYNGEE. V gave up 3 bases and J gave up 4 bases, with 16 bases separating them.

The chain employs TRBV19 and TRBJ2-1; 10 nucleotides agree with TRBD2. V shed 3 bases, J shed 7 bases, and the junction held 12 bases outside the gene matches. The CDR3 is 17 amino acids. Germline values: CDR1 LNHDA, CDR2 SQIVND (reference sequence). The CDR3 DNA is TGTGCCAGTAGTATTGGCTCCAGCGGGGGGGCCTGGAATGAGCAGTTCTTC. It specifies CASSIGSSGGAWNEQFF.

The gene calls are TRBV2 and TRBJ2-5, with 9 positions matching TRBD1. After removal of 8 bases from V and 1 base from J, the junction contained 14 bases not matched to a gene. Germline V gene lookup returns CDR1 SNHLY and CDR2 FYNNEI. The CDR3 consists of 17 residues. CDR3 amino acids: CASGGSGDRELQETQYF. The CDR3 bases are TGTGCCAGCGGAGGAAGCGGGGACAGGGAACTCCAAGAGACCCAGTACTTC.

The V gene is TRBV27, the J gene TRBJ2-1; D might be TRBD1 (5 bases). In germline, CDR1 is MNHEY, CDR2 SMNVEV (reference sequence). The germline V and J ends were trimmed by 0 bases and 6 bases, with 12 bases remaining between them. This CDR3 contains 15 residues. DNA of the CDR3: TGTGCCAGCAGTTTATCCCCGTCAGGGATCAATGAGCAGTTCTTC. The encoded protein is CASSLSPSGINEQFF.

The V and J genes are TRBV27 and TRBJ1-1; 7 bases align to TRBD1. Germline CDR1 is MNHEY and CDR2 is SMNVEV (reference sequence). Trimming took 10 bases from V and 3 from J; bases not matched to a gene: 20. This CDR3 has 17 amino acids. DNA for the CDR3: TGTGCCATCGGCGCCGGGCACAGGGGCCTATGGGACACTGAAGCTTTCTTT. Its protein is CAIGAGHRGLWDTEAFF.

This clonotype has just a few counts. J is TRBJ2-7 and V is TRBV27; D unresolved. V dropped 2 bases and J dropped 6 bases, with 11 bases sitting between them. Per the germline V gene, CDR1 is MNHEY and CDR2 is SMNVEV (reference sequence). This CDR3 comprises 13 residues. The CDR3 coding sequence is TGTGCCAGCAGTTTACTCCCCCTGGGCGAGCAGTACTTC. Protein: CASSLLPLGEQYF.

As regards this clonotype: The junction departs from the called germline gene at one end, perhaps through a read error. CDR3 DNA: TGTGCCAGCAGCTTAGGACGGGGGGGCCCAAATTTC. Translated: CASSLGRGGPNF. This sequence joins TRBV13 and TRBJ2-7; 8 bases map to TRBD2. Germline lookup yields CDR1 PRHDT and CDR2 FYEKMQ (reference sequence). The CDR3 contains 12 residues. Complete variable domain (other parts from reference TRBV13 and TRBJ2-7): AAGVIQSPRHLIKEKRETATLKCYPIPRHDTVYWYQQGPGQDPQFLISFYEKMQSDKGSIPDRFSAQQFSDYHSELNMSSLELGDSALYFCASSLGRGGPNFGPGTRLTVT.

The rearrangement links TRBV4-1 to TRBJ2-6; unclear D gene. V lost 4 bases, J lost 4 bases, and 20 bases lay in between. CDR3 length equals 18 residues. Germline-derived CDR1 and CDR2 are MGHRA and YSYEKL. The CDR3 region has the DNA TGCGCCAGCAGCCTAAGAGACACGATAACGTTGGGGGCCAACGTCCTGACTTTC. This gives the protein CASSLRDTITLGANVLTF.

This clonotype was counted a few times. The chain couples TRBV12-3 or TRBV12-4 to TRBJ2-7, with 12 bases lining up with TRBD2. The junction had 11 bases not matched to a gene; V was cut back by 10 bases and J by 4 bases. The CDR3 is 15 residues long. CDR3 sequence (DNA): TGTGCCAACAGAGGGGGGACTAGCGGGTTATACGAGCAGTACTTC. It is translated as CANRGGTSGLYEQYF.

This clonotype turned up a few times. The rearrangement uses TRBV5-6 and TRBJ2-1; 12 bases line up with TRBD2. The CDR3 spans 15 residues. In germline, CDR1 is SGHDT, CDR2 YYEEEE. The ends lost 0 bases at V and 7 bases at J; junction bases unmatched: 2. The CDR3 DNA reads as TGTGCCAGCAGCTTGGCTAGCGGGAGGGATAATGAGCAGTTCTTC. As protein: CASSLASGRDNEQFF.

This chain joins TRBV19 and TRBJ1-5; D call uncertain. This CDR3 spans 13 amino acids. Germline-derived CDR1 and CDR2 are LNHDA and SQIVND (reference sequence). Between the trimmed V and J ends, which lost 7 bases and 7 bases, there was a span of 14 bases. The CDR3 loop reads CASNLFAGQPQHF. In DNA, the CDR3 is TGTGCCAGTAATCTCTTCGCGGGGCAGCCCCAGCATTTT. The variable domain in full, with the rest retrieved from reference TRBV19 and TRBJ1-5, is DGGITQSPKYLFRKEGQNVTLSCEQNLNHDAMYWYRQDPGQGLRLIYYSQIVNDFQKGDIAEGYSVSREKKESFPLTVTSAQKNPTAFYLCASNLFAGQPQHFGDGTRLSIL.

This clonotype was recorded many times. This rearrangement joins TRBV15 to TRBJ1-1; possibly TRBD1 for D (6 bases). The CDR3 is 15 residues long. The germline V gene encodes CDR1 LNHNV and CDR2 YYDKDF (reference sequence). V was shortened by 11 bases and J by 1 base, with 20 bases between the two germline ends. CDR3 sequence: CAVGDIQPGNTEAFF. CDR3 DNA: TGTGCCGTCGGGGACATTCAACCTGGGAACACTGAAGCTTTCTTT. Full variable domain (missing parts from reference TRBV15 and TRBJ1-1): DAMVIQNPRYQVTQFGKPVTLSCSQTLNHNVMYWYQQKSSQAPKLLFHYYDKDFNNEADTPDNFQSRRPNTSFCFLDIRSPGLGDTAMYLCAVGDIQPGNTEAFFGQGTRLTVV.

This clonotype was observed a handful of times. V gene TRBV20-1 combines with J gene TRBJ2-2; D may be TRBD1 or TRBD2 (6 bases each). This CDR3 comprises 14 residues. Germline loops: CDR1 DFQATT, CDR2 SNEGSKA (reference sequence). The V and J ends lost 0 bases and 5 bases respectively, with 10 bases between them. DNA of the CDR3: TGCAGTGCTAGAGATAGGGGGGAGACCGGGGAGCTGTTTTTT. As protein: CSARDRGETGELFF.

CDR3 sequence reads: CASSYEASGTDTQYF. Written as DNA, the CDR3 is TGTGCCAGCAGTTACGAGGCTAGCGGCACAGATACGCAGTATTTT. The gene calls are TRBV6-5 and TRBJ2-3; weak D call: TRBD2 (6 bases). This CDR3 spans 15 amino acids. Germline V gene sequence: CDR1 MNHEY, CDR2 SVGAGI. The V end lost 2 bases, the J end lost 1 base, and 10 bases lay between the germline ends.

The sample holds many counts of this clonotype. This chain uses TRBV29-1 with TRBJ2-3; tentatively, D is TRBD2 (6 bases). The CDR3 length is 14 residues. CDR1 is SQVTM, CDR2 ANQGSEA, per germline. The V end was cut by 8 bases, the J end by 0 bases, with 15 bases between. This CDR3 is CSLSLARSTDTQYF. The CDR3 DNA reads as TGCAGCCTGTCACTAGCTAGGAGCACAGATACGCAGTATTTT.

A few counts support this clonotype. V gene TRBV12-3 or TRBV12-4 combines with J gene TRBJ1-1, with D tentatively TRBD1 (6 bases). Trimming removed 4 bases from V and 9 bases from J, with 12 bases in between. This CDR3 spans 12 amino acids. CDR3 bases: TGTGCCAGCAGTTCAGGGGACCTCAAAGCTTTCTTT. Protein sequence: CASSSGDLKAFF.

This chain links TRBV29-1 with TRBJ2-1; TRBD2 matches 16 bases. The junction had 2 bases not matched to a gene; V was cut back by 4 bases and J by 8 bases. The length of the CDR3 is 14 residues. In germline, CDR1 is SQVTM, CDR2 ANQGSEA. Here the CDR3 reads CSVAGLAGGDEQFF. In DNA form, the CDR3 reads TGCAGCGTTGCGGGACTAGCGGGAGGGGATGAGCAGTTCTTC.

This clonotype was recorded at least ten times. V usage is TRBV12-3 or TRBV12-4 and J usage is TRBJ2-1; TRBD2 aligns across 10 bases. After removal of 5 bases from V and 4 bases from J, the junction contained 17 bases not matched to a gene. The CDR3 is 19 residues long. CDR3 in amino acids: CASSPSPLAGFLLYNEQFF. CDR3 bases: TGTGCCAGCAGTCCCAGCCCACTAGCGGGGTTTCTCTTATACAATGAGCAGTTCTTC.